This T cell receptor (beta chain) was sequenced in a study of T cells expressing NK-cell markers. Study context: Serological testing identified seven of the eight sequenced donors as HCMV-seropositive and one as seronegative.

The length of the CDR3 is 13 residues. CDR1 LNHDA and CDR2 SQIVND come from the germline V gene (reference sequence). Overall study findings and caveats: No clear determination of HCMV specificity was made for expanded NKG2C+ T cell clones.

Comment on this clonotype: As yet, its antigen is unknown.

Reanalyzing the 5' RACE reads, TCRdb keeps one entry per CDR3 protein, without DNA. The listing records roughly 420,000 distinct CDR3 sequences. The chain links TRBV19 to TRBJ2-1; the D call of TRBD2 rests on TCRdb alone, since no DNA is present to check it. Sequenced material: blood T cells: a sorted CD56 or NKG2C T cell subset, CD4+ or CD8+ T cells, or bulk PBMC T cells (not recorded which). The receptor comes from a woman between 18 and 70 years old in good health. This CDR3 reads CASSPEEYNEQFF.